The entry that follows covers one TCR beta chain sequence. Its antigen is not known. This record belongs to a study of shared clonotypes between healthy human individuals. Measured with immunoSEQ multiplex PCR; TCRdb has only the in-frame clones, and not every one. The sample shows millions of clones, over 85% of them seen only once. Study conclusions and caveats: Of the naive CD4 clonotypes, about 5.4% were shared across four donors.

The CDR3 contains 15 residues. J was trimmed by 0 bases and V by 6 bases; bases with no gene match: 8. What was sequenced was naive CD4+ T cells sorted from blood. Documented subset: CD45RA+ positively selected. This chain links TRBV23-1 with TRBJ2-7, with 7 bases matching TRBD2. TRBV23-1 is designated an ORF whose function remains uncertain. The clonotype comes from a young man in good health. The CDR3 spells CASSSKRGSSYEQYF. CDR3 nucleotide sequence: TGCGCCAGCAGCTCAAAGCGGGGAAGCTCCTACGAGCAGTACTTC.